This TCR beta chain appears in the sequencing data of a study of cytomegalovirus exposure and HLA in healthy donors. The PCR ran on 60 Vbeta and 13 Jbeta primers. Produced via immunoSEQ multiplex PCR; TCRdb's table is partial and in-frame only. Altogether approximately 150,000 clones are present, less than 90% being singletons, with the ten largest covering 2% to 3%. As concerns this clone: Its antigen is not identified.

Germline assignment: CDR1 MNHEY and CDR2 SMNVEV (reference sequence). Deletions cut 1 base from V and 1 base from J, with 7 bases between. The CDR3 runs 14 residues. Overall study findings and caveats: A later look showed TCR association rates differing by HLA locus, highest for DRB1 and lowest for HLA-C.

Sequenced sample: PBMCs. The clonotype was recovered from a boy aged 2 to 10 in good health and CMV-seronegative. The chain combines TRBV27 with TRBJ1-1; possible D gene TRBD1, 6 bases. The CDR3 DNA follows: TGTGCCAGCAGTTTATTACAGGGGAACACTGAAGCTTTCTTT. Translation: CASSLLQGNTEAFF.